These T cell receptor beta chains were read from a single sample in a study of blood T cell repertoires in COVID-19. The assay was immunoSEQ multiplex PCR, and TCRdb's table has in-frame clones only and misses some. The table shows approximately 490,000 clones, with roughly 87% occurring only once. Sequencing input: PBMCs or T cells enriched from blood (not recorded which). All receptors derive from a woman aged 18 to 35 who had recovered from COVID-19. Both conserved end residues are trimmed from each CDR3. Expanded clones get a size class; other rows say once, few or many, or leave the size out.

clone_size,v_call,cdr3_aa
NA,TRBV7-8,ASSLEGREDTIY
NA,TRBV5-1,ASSLSGGTYEQY
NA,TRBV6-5,ASSYGRASNQPQH
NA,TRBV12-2,ASRLASGYT
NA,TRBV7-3,ASSLTSGDSSSGNTIY
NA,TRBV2,ASSLDRFGEAF
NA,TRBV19,ASSINAASYEQY
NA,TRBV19,ASSIYRVTEAF
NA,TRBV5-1,ASSLGDKGSLQY
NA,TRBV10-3,AISESASGVGDTQY
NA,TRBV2,ASSEGSVGGGRQY
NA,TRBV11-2,ASSLGIVGGNTEAF
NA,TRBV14,ASSLGGANYGYT
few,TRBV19,ASSMFSGAF
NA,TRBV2,ASRDPGQGNGKLF
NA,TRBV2,ASRTYVGVLPYNEQF
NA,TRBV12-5,ASGRTGANNEQF
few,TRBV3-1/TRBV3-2,ASSLGLAGSTRETQY
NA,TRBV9,ASSADRYQETQY
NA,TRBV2,ASLPPTGTTEAF
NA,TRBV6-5,ASSYGAYYNSPLH
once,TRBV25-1,ASSTSGTSGGYREQY